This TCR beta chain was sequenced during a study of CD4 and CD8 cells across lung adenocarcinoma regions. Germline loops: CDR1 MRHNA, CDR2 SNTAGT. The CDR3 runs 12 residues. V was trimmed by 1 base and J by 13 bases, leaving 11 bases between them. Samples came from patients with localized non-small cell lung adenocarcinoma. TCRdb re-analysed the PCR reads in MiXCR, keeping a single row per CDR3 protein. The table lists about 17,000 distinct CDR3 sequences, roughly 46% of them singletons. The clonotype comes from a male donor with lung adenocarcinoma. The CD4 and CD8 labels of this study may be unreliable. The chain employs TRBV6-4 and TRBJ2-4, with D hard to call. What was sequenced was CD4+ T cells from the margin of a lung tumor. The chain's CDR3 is CASSDYRDMQYF. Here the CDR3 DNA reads TGTGCCAGCAGTGACTATAGGGATATGCAGTACTTC.